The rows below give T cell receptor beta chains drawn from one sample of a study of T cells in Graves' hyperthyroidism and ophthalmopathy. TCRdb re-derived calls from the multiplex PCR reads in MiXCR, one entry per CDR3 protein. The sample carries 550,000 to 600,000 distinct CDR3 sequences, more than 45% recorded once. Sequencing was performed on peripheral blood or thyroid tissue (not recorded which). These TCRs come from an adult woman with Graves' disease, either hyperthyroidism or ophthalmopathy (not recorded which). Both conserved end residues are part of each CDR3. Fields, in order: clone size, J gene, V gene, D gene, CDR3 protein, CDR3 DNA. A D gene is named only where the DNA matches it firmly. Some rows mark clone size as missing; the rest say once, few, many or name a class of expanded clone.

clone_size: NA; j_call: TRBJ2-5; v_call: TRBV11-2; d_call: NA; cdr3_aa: CASSSDEWDDRETQYF; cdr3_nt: TGTGCCAGCAGCTCCGATGAGTGGGACGACAGGGAGACCCAGTACTTC
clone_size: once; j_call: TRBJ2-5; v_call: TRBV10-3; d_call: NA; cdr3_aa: CAISQGEGRETQYF; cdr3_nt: TGTGCCATCAGTCAGGGAGAGGGAAGGGAGACCCAGTACTTC
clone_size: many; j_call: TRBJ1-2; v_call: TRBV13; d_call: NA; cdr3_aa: CASSLKGRGGMGYTF; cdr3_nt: TGTGCCAGCAGCTTAAAGGGCAGAGGCGGGATGGGCTACACCTTC
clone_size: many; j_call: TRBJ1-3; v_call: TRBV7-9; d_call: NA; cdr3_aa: CASRTGGAGSGNTIYF; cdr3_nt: TGTGCCAGCAGAACGGGGGGGGCAGGCTCTGGAAACACCATATATTTT
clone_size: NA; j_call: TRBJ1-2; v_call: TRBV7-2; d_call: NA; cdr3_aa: CASSLMGQGGIYTF; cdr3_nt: TGTGCCAGCAGCTTAATGGGGCAGGGCGGGATCTACACCTTC
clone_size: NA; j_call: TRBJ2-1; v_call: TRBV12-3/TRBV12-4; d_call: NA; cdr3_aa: CASSLRRGNEQFF; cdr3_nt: TGTGCCAGCAGTTTACGCAGGGGCAATGAGCAGTTCTTC
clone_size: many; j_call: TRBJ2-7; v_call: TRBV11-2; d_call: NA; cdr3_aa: CASSLLAQTYEQYF; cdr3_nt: TGTGCCAGCAGCTTACTAGCGCAGACCTACGAGCAGTACTTC
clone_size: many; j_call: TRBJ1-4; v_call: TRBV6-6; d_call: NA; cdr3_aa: CASSPQGRYEKLFF; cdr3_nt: TGTGCCAGCAGTCCCCAGGGGAGATATGAAAAACTGTTTTTT
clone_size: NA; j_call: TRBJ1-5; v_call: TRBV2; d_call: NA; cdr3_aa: CASSLLGQETQHF; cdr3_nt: TGTGCCAGCAGCCTTCTGGGACAAGAGACCCAGCATTTT
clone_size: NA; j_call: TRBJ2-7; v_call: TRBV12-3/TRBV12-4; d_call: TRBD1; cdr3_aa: CASSEEQGSNEQYF; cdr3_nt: TGTGCCAGCAGTGAGGAACAGGGGAGTAACGAGCAGTACTTC
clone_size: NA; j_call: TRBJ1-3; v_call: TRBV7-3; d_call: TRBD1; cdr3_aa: CASSLGTGIGNTIYF; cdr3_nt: TGTGCCAGCAGCCTCGGGACAGGGATAGGAAACACCATATATTTT
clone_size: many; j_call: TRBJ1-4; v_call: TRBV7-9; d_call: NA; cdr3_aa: CASSLVSANEKLFF; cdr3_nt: TGTGCCAGCAGCTTAGTGTCAGCGAATGAAAAACTGTTTTTT
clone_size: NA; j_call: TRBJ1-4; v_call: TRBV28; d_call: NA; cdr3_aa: CASSPRAGATNEKLFF; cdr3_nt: TGTGCCAGCAGTCCTAGGGCGGGGGCAACTAATGAAAAACTGTTTTTC
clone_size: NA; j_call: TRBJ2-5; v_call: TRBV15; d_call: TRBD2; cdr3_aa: CATSSTRGLLETQYF; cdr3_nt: TGTGCCACCAGCTCGACACGGGGACTATTGGAGACCCAGTACTTC
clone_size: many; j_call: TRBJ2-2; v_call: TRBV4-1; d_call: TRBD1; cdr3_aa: CASSYVGQGNTGELFF; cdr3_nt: TGCGCCAGCAGCTACGTAGGACAGGGGAACACCGGGGAGCTGTTTTTT
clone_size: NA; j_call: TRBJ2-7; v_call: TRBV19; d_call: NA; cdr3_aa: CASSPRTALIYEQYF; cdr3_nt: TGTGCCAGTAGTCCGAGGACAGCCCTAATCTACGAGCAGTACTTC
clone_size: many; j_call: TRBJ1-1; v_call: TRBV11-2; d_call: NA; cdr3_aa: CASVGENTEAFF; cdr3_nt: TGTGCCAGCGTGGGGGAGAACACTGAAGCTTTCTTT
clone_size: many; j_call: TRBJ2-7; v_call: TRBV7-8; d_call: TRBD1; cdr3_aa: CASSSNFQGDEQYF; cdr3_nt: TGTGCCAGCAGTTCCAACTTCCAGGGGGACGAGCAGTACTTC
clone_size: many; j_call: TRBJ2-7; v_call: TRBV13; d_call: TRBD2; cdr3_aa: CASSSGTRFHEQYF; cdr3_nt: TGTGCCAGCAGCTCCGGGACTAGGTTCCACGAGCAGTACTTC
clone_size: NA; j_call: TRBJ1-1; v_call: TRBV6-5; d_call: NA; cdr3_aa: CASSYSGWTEAFF; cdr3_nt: TGTGCCAGCAGTTACTCGGGTTGGACTGAAGCTTTCTTT
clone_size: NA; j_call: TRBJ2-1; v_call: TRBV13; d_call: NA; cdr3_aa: CASSLVVGGSYNEQFF; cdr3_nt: TGTGCCAGCAGCTTAGTGGTGGGAGGTTCCTACAATGAGCAGTTCTTC
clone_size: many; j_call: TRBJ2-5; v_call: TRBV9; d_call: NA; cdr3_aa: CASSVEGRGETQYF; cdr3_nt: TGTGCCAGCAGCGTAGAGGGGCGCGGGGAGACCCAGTACTTC
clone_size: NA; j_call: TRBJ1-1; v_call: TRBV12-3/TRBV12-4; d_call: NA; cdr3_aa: CASSLNNIDEAFF; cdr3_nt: TGTGCCAGCAGCCTAAATAACATCGATGAAGCTTTCTTT
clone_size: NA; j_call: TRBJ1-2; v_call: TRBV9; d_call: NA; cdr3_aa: CASSVEEFGNYGYTF; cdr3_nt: TGTGCCAGCAGCGTAGAGGAGTTCGGAAACTATGGCTACACCTTC